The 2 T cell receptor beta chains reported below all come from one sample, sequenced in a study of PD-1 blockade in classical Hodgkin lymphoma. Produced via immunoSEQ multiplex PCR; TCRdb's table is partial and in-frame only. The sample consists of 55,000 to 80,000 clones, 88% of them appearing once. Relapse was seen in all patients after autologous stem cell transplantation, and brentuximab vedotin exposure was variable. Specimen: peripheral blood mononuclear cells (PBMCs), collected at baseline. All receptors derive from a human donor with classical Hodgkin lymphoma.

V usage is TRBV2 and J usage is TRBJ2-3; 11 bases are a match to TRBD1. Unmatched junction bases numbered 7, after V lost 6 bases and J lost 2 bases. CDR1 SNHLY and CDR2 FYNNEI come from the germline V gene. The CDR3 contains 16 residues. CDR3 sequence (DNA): TGTGCCAGCAGCGGTAGGACAGGGGGCGACACAGATACGCAGTATTTT. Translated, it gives CASSGRTGGDTDTQYF.

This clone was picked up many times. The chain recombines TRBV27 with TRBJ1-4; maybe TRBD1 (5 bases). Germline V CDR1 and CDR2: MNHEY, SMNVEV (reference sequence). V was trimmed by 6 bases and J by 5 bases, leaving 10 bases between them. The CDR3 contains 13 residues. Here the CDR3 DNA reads TGTGCCAGCAGCCACGAGGGGAATGAAAAACTGTTTTTT. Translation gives CASSHEGNEKLFF. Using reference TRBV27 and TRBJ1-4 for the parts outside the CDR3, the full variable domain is EAQVTQNPRYLITVTGKKLTVTCSQNMNHEYMSWYRQDPGLGLRQIYYSMNVEVTDKGDVPEGYKVSRKEKRNFPLILESPSPNQTSLYFCASSHEGNEKLFFGSGTQLSVL.